This is a list of T cell receptor beta chains from one sample in a study of neoadjuvant anti-PD-1 for oral cavity cancer. The table came from immunoSEQ multiplex PCR; TCRdb's copy has only in-frame clones and leaves some out. This table holds approximately 21,000 clones, around 43% found once. The starting material was tumor tissue, obtained after nivolumab (anti-PD-1) treatment. These receptors were collected from a person aged 35 to 85 with oral cavity squamous cell carcinoma. Both conserved end residues are part of each CDR3. A D gene is named only where the DNA matches it firmly. Clone size is shown for a subset of rows, as once, few, many or a class of expanded clone.

TRBV19	TRBJ2-3	NA	TRBD2	CASSISGGGGTDTQYF	TGTGCCAGTAGTATATCCGGCGGGGGGGGAACAGATACGCAGTATTTT
TRBV25-1	TRBJ1-1	few	NA	CASSGGLGPLTEAFF	TGTGCCAGCAGTGGGGGGCTTGGTCCCCTAACTGAAGCTTTCTTT
TRBV6-6	TRBJ1-3	many	NA	CASSYPPDSGNTIYF	TGTGCCAGCAGTTATCCCCCGGATTCTGGAAACACCATATATTTT
TRBV7-2	TRBJ2-3	few	NA	CASSLADYTDTQYF	TGTGCCAGCAGCTTAGCCGACTACACAGATACGCAGTATTTT
TRBV11-2	TRBJ2-3	NA	TRBD2	CASSLGGSTDTQYF	TGTGCCAGCAGCTTGGGGGGGAGCACAGATACGCAGTATTTT
TRBV6-1	TRBJ1-1	once	NA	CASSELRGVGTEAFF	TGTGCCAGCAGTGAATTGAGGGGCGTGGGCACTGAAGCTTTCTTT
TRBV14	TRBJ1-2	few	NA	CASSQTGFNYGYTF	TGTGCCAGCAGCCAAACAGGATTTAACTATGGCTACACCTTC
TRBV7-2	TRBJ1-2	few	NA	CASSLSRGYTF	TGTGCCAGCAGCTTATCACGTGGCTACACCTTC
TRBV20-1	TRBJ1-4	few	NA	CSARGEKLFF	TGCAGTGCTAGGGGGGAAAAACTGTTTTTT
TRBV11-2	TRBJ2-7	NA	TRBD2	CASSQDALALGYEQYF	TGCGCCAGCAGCCAAGATGCACTAGCGCTGGGGTACGAGCAGTACTTC
TRBV18	TRBJ1-6	few	TRBD1	CASSPFGTGNSPLHF	TGTGCCAGCTCACCATTTGGGACAGGGAATTCACCCCTCCACTTT
TRBV10-2	TRBJ2-5	NA	TRBD2	CASRLAGGQETQYF	TGCGCCAGCCGACTAGCGGGGGGCCAAGAGACCCAGTACTTC
TRBV4-3	TRBJ2-1	NA	NA	CASSQERYRDNEQFF	TGCGCCAGCAGCCAAGAGAGGTACAGGGACAATGAGCAGTTCTTC
TRBV7-9	TRBJ1-4	few	TRBD1	CASSPGDRGEEKLFF	TGTGCCAGCAGCCCCGGCGACAGGGGAGAAGAAAAACTGTTTTTT
TRBV6-4	TRBJ2-2	NA	NA	CASRRYTGELFF	TGTGCCAGCAGACGATACACCGGGGAGCTGTTTTTT
TRBV7-9	TRBJ2-3	NA	NA	CASSLAQGRGQYF	TGTGCCAGCAGCTTAGCCCAGGGCCGGGGGCAGTATTTT
TRBV7-8	TRBJ1-4	NA	NA	CASSLADEKLFF	TGTGCCAGCAGCTTAGCTGATGAAAAACTGTTTTTT
TRBV5-5	TRBJ2-2	NA	TRBD1	CASSLVQGQGSGELFF	TGTGCCAGCAGCTTGGTACAGGGACAGGGGTCCGGGGAGCTGTTTTTT
TRBV9	TRBJ1-5	NA	TRBD1	CASSAGQGARGQPQHF	TGTGCCAGCAGCGCGGGACAGGGGGCTCGTGGTCAGCCCCAGCATTTT
TRBV6-6	TRBJ1-2	many	NA	CASSYRGGTADGYTF	TGTGCCAGCAGTTATAGAGGTGGAACAGCCGATGGCTACACCTTC
TRBV7-9	TRBJ2-7	NA	TRBD1	CASSSPTGLSQNF	TGTGCCAGCAGCTCACCGACAGGGCTTTCTCAAAACTTC
TRBV19	TRBJ1-1	once	TRBD1	CASSKAGGNTEAFF	TGTGCCAGTAGTAAGGCAGGGGGGAACACTGAAGCTTTCTTT
TRBV5-1	TRBJ1-6	NA	NA	CASSVDHPNSPLHF	TGCGCCAGCAGCGTGGATCACCCCAATTCACCCCTCCACTTT
TRBV19	TRBJ1-6	few	NA	CASSIEQGNSPLHF	TGTGCCAGTAGTATCGAACAGGGTAATTCACCCCTCCACTTT
TRBV25-1	TRBJ2-7	NA	NA	CATQRDNSYEQYF	TGTGCCACCCAGCGGGACAACTCCTACGAGCAGTACTTC
TRBV5-6	TRBJ1-1	few	NA	CASSRPGRNTEAFF	TGTGCCAGCAGTCGACCCGGTCGGAACACTGAAGCTTTCTTT
TRBV5-6	TRBJ2-2	NA	TRBD2	CASSFGLAGELFF	TGTGCCAGCAGCTTCGGACTAGCCGGGGAGCTGTTTTTT
TRBV6-1	TRBJ2-3	few	NA	CASSVPGARDTQYF	TGTGCCAGCAGTGTCCCAGGGGCCCGGGATACGCAGTATTTT
TRBV30	TRBJ2-7	NA	NA	CAWSATGSGEQYF	TGTGCCTGGAGTGCTACAGGGTCCGGGGAGCAGTACTTC
TRBV4-3	TRBJ1-6	NA	NA	CASSRRDYNSPLHF	TGCGCCAGCAGCCGAAGGGACTATAATTCACCCCTCCACTTT
TRBV4-2	TRBJ2-7	once	NA	CASSQGGQGSYEQYF	TGTGCCAGCAGCCAAGGCGGCCAGGGATCCTACGAGCAGTACTTC
TRBV9	TRBJ2-7	NA	NA	CASSVAQFSSSYEQYF	TGTGCCAGCAGCGTAGCTCAGTTTTCGAGCTCCTACGAGCAGTACTTC
TRBV5-1	TRBJ2-5	NA	NA	CASSLDGTSPGETQYF	TGCGCCAGCAGCTTGGACGGGACAAGCCCGGGGGAGACCCAGTACTTC
TRBV11-2	TRBJ2-1	NA	NA	CASSLEVRSYNEQFF	TGTGCCAGCAGCTTAGAAGTTAGAAGTTACAATGAGCAGTTCTTC
TRBV9	TRBJ2-5	NA	NA	CASSVNPGRVPQETQYF	TGTGCCAGCAGCGTCAACCCCGGCCGGGTCCCCCAAGAGACCCAGTACTTC
TRBV6-6	TRBJ1-2	NA	NA	CASSYLSGYTF	TGTGCCAGCAGTTACTTGTCGGGCTACACCTTC
TRBV7-9	TRBJ2-7	NA	NA	CASSPGVSYEQYF	TGTGCCAGCAGCCCAGGGGTCTCCTACGAGCAGTACTTC
TRBV6-5	TRBJ1-2	NA	TRBD1	CATVDRVPQGGYTF	TGTGCCACCGTGGACAGGGTGCCTCAAGGGGGCTACACCTTC
TRBV7-8	TRBJ2-3	many	TRBD2	CASSLLAGAGDTQYF	TGTGCCAGCAGTTTACTAGCGGGGGCAGGGGATACGCAGTATTTT
TRBV27	TRBJ1-1	NA	NA	CASSLQRGNTEAFF	TGTGCCAGCAGTTTACAACGGGGGAACACTGAAGCTTTCTTT
TRBV7-6	TRBJ2-1	NA	NA	CASSPRDGHNEQFF	TGTGCCAGCAGCCCCCGGGACGGACACAATGAGCAGTTCTTC
TRBV7-9	TRBJ1-2	NA	TRBD1	CASRPTGPGYGYTF	TGTGCCAGCAGACCGACAGGGCCAGGGTATGGCTACACCTTC
TRBV11-3	TRBJ2-1	NA	NA	CASSLDGGYRDNEQFF	TGTGCCAGCAGCTTAGATGGGGGGTACAGGGACAATGAGCAGTTCTTC
TRBV6-5	TRBJ1-2	NA	NA	CASSYRAGAGGYTF	TGTGCCAGCAGTTACCGAGCAGGGGCGGGTGGCTACACCTTC
TRBV1	TRBJ1-1	NA	NA	CTIPGGDTEAFF	TGCACCATTCCAGGGGGGGACACTGAAGCTTTCTTT
TRBV7-9	TRBJ2-7	once	TRBD1	CASSPPGTATYEQYF	TGTGCCAGCAGCCCTCCCGGGACAGCCACCTACGAGCAGTACTTC
TRBV11-2	TRBJ2-1	once	NA	CASSLVLGVYNEQFF	TGTGCCAGCAGCTTAGTCCTGGGTGTCTACAATGAGCAGTTCTTC
TRBV19	TRBJ2-7	few	NA	CASSIRTAMSGEQYF	TGTGCCAGTAGTATCCGAACAGCAATGTCAGGCGAGCAGTACTTC
TRBV7-9	TRBJ1-1	NA	TRBD1	CASSLARTGVGTEAFF	TGTGCCAGCAGCTTAGCCCGGACAGGGGTGGGCACTGAAGCTTTCTTT
TRBV7-9	TRBJ2-5	few	NA	CASSLKETQYF	TGTGCCAGCAGCTTAAAAGAGACCCAGTACTTC
TRBV25-1	TRBJ1-1	NA	NA	CASSESVRGNTEAFF	TGTGCCAGCAGTGAATCGGTCAGGGGTAACACTGAAGCTTTCTTT
TRBV6-5	TRBJ2-7	NA	TRBD1	CASSYRATGGYEQYF	TGTGCCAGCAGTTACCGGGCGACAGGGGGCTACGAGCAGTACTTC
TRBV25-1	TRBJ2-2	NA	NA	CASSEFLAQRSGELFF	TGTGCCAGCAGTGAATTTTTGGCTCAAAGGTCCGGGGAGCTGTTTTTT
TRBV27	TRBJ1-2	NA	TRBD1	CASSLGPDRVGGYTF	TGTGCCAGCAGTTTAGGGCCCGACAGGGTAGGCGGCTACACCTTC
TRBV19	TRBJ2-7	NA	TRBD1	CASSSTGTGVNEQYF	TGTGCCAGTAGCTCAACCGGGACAGGGGTTAACGAGCAGTACTTC
TRBV30	TRBJ2-7	NA	NA	CAWTRAYEQYF	TGTGCCTGGACGAGGGCCTACGAGCAGTACTTC
TRBV6-6	TRBJ2-7	NA	TRBD1	CASTPVSGTGGHEQYF	TGTGCCAGCACCCCCGTCTCGGGGACAGGGGGGCACGAGCAGTACTTC
TRBV11-3	TRBJ2-2	few	NA	CASSPQNGHTGELFF	TGTGCCAGCAGCCCCCAGAACGGGCACACCGGGGAGCTGTTTTTT
TRBV13	TRBJ1-2	NA	TRBD1	CASSLEGQGFGAYGYTF	TGTGCCAGCAGCTTAGAGGGACAGGGTTTCGGGGCCTATGGCTACACCTTC
TRBV6-6	TRBJ2-2	NA	NA	CASSANIGLNTGELFF	TGTGCCAGCAGCGCAAACATCGGTCTGAACACCGGGGAGCTGTTTTTT